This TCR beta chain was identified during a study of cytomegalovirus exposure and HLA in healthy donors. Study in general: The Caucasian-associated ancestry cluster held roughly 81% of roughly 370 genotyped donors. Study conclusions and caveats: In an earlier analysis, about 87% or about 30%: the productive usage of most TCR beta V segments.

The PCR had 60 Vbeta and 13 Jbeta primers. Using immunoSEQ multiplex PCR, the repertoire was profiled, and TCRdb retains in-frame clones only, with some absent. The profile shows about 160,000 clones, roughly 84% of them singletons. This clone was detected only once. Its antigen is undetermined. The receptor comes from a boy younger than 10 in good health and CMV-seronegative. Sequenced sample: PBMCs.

The CDR3 spells CASSSPANVWDRGTYEQYF. Written as DNA, the CDR3 is TGTGCCAGCAGCTCCCCAGCAAATGTATGGGACAGGGGAACCTACGAGCAGTACTTC. The chain employs TRBV7-2 and TRBJ2-7, with TRBD1 matching 10 bases. V shed 4 bases, J shed 2 bases, and the junction held 17 bases outside the gene matches. CDR1 is SGHTA, CDR2 FQGNSA, per germline. This CDR3 spans 19 amino acids.